This T cell receptor beta chain was sequenced in a study of tumor and adjacent non-tumor tissue in lung cancer. The CDR3 length is 15 residues. CDR1 and CDR2 from the germline V gene are SGHNT and YENEEA. Three rounds of nested PCR, following a modified ARM-PCR protocol, produced the TCRbeta library. TCRdb re-called the multiplex PCR reads through MiXCR, storing one row per CDR3 protein. The sample has some 99,000 distinct CDR3 sequences; around 80% are singletons. The template was RNA from unsorted bulk tissue. As concerns this clonotype: Its target is not known.

Findings of the study overall: Tumor repertoires had a smaller top 100 clone share than normal lung. TCR diversity was significantly greater in tumor than normal lung tissue. Shorter survival was associated with higher TCR diversity in tumors.

Material: lung tumor tissue. The origin of this receptor is a woman aged 60-75 years with non-small cell lung cancer. The chain is built from TRBV11-3 and TRBJ2-7, with D possibly called TRBD1 or TRBD2 (6 bases each). The CDR3: CGGSLRQGTSYEQYF. In DNA, the CDR3 is TGTGGCGGCAGCTTGCGGCAGGGGACTTCTTATGAGCAGTACTTC.